Below are 3 T cell receptor beta chains sequenced from a single sample in a study of long-term antiretroviral therapy in people with HIV. Version v3.0 of the immunoSEQ assay was performed at survey level. Here immunoSEQ multiplex PCR was the method, and the copy in TCRdb shows in-frame clones only, minus some. The table shows 35,000 to 55,000 clones, with about 95% occurring only once. The sequencing used unsorted PBMCs, collected 3.7 years after starting antiretroviral therapy. All receptors come from a woman aged 45-65 years with HIV.

J is TRBJ1-2 and V is TRBV30, with D possibly TRBD1 on 5 matching bases. Germline V CDR1 and CDR2: GTSNPN, SVGIG (reference sequence). The ends were cut back, 3 bases at V and 7 bases at J, with 15 bases in the middle. This CDR3 contains 13 residues. In DNA, the CDR3 is TGTGCCTGGAGCCTGATGCGGGGCTTTGGCTACACCTTC. This codes for CAWSLMRGFGYTF.

The chain uses TRBV5-1 and TRBJ2-3; 8 positions match TRBD2. V shed 0 bases, J shed 1 base, and the junction held 1 base outside the gene matches. Looked up from germline, CDR1 is SGHRS and CDR2 is YFSETQ. The length of the CDR3 is 15 residues. CDR3 sequence reads: CASSLGAGGTDTQYF. CDR3 bases: TGCGCCAGCAGCTTGGGAGCGGGGGGCACAGATACGCAGTATTTT.

This chain uses TRBV13 with TRBJ1-1; the match to TRBD1 covers 11 bases. CDR1 and CDR2 (germline): PRHDT, FYEKMQ (reference sequence). The CDR3 covers 15 residues. V dropped 2 bases and J dropped 7; count of bases not matched to a gene: 6. In DNA form, the CDR3 reads TGTGCCAGCAGCTTACATGGGACAGGGGGGAGTGAAGCTTTCTTT. Protein product: CASSLHGTGGSEAFF.